This TCR beta chain comes out of a study of blood T cell repertoires in COVID-19. Study-wide background: Samples came from the United States, Italy and Spain, spanning acute and convalescent COVID-19.

This clone was counted once. Participants were aged 18 to 89 years from some 24 US areas. Cohorts were based on clinical histories the participants reported. Original data processing: From reference gene primer amplification, estimates of nucleated cell counts were derived. Sequencing was performed with immunoSEQ multiplex PCR; in TCRdb, only in-frame clones are kept and a portion is missing. V and J calls and clone size come straight from that table; D and trimming were deduced from the DNA. Among some 250,000 clones listed, around 86% were seen once. The sequenced sample consisted of PBMCs or T cells enriched from blood (not recorded which). The clonotype was recovered from a woman aged 40 to 50 with acute COVID-19.

CDR3 DNA sequence: TGTGCCAGCACTAATGGGAGGGAACCCTCTGGAAACACCATATATTTT. Its protein product is CASTNGREPSGNTIYF. The chain is built from TRBV6-6 and TRBJ1-3; no firm D call. Germline V lookup: CDR1 MNHNY, CDR2 SVGAGI (reference sequence). CDR3 length: 16 residues. V was pared by 7 bases and J by 0 bases, with 16 bases between.